This entry features one T cell receptor beta chain sequence. The target antigen is unknown. CDR1 is MRHNA, CDR2 SNTAGT, per germline. The V end was cut by 0 bases, the J end by 0 bases, with 6 bases between. The CDR3 is 15 amino acids. This sample was included in a study of T cells in Graves' hyperthyroidism and ophthalmopathy. TCR beta CDR3 regions were amplified from RNA. An initial round of RT-PCR targeting the TCR CDR3 relied on the HTBI primer set. TCRdb reprocessed the multiplex PCR reads via MiXCR and lists one record per CDR3 protein. The sample has more than 350,000 distinct CDR3 sequences; nearly 15% are singletons. Study-wide findings and caveats: Researchers found most expanded thyroid clonotypes above 0.001 in blood as well. For ophthalmopathy, model prediction preceded onset by a median approximately 6 months.

Uncontrolled infection, other autoimmune disease, pregnancy and lactation each barred patients from inclusion. The diagnostic basis comprised clinical symptoms, serum thyroxine and TRAb, thyroid ultrasound and orbital computed tomography. Sequencing was carried out using blood. This chain uses TRBV6-4 with TRBJ2-1; no reliable D call. The clonotype originates from a woman aged 55-70 years with Graves' ophthalmopathy. CDR3 protein: CASSDSAVSYNEQFF. The CDR3 nucleotides read TGTGCCAGCAGTGACTCTGCGGTCTCCTACAATGAGCAGTTCTTC.